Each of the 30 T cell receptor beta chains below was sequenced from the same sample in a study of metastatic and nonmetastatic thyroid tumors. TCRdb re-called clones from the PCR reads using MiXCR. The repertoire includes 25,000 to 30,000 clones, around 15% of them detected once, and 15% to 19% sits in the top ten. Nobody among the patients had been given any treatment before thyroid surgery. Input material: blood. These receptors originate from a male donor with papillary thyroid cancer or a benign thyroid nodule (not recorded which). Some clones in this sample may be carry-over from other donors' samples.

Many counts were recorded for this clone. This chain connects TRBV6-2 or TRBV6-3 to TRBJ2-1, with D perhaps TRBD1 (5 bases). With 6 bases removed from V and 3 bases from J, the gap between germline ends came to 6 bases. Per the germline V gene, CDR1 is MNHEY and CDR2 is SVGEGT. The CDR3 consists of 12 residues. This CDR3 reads CASRDNYNEQFF. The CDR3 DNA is TGTGCCAGCAGGGACAACTACAATGAGCAGTTCTTC.

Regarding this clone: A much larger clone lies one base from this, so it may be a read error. The CDR3 coding sequence is TGTGCCAGCAGTCCTCGGGACAGGGCGAACACCGGGGAGCTGTTTTTT. Its translation: CASSPRDRANTGELFF. The chain is built from TRBV28 and TRBJ2-2; 9 nucleotides match TRBD1. Germline-derived CDR1 and CDR2 are MDHEN and SYDVKM. The trim removed 5 bases at V and 0 bases at J, leaving 4 bases unmatched. The CDR3 is 16 amino acids. The full variable domain, with the rest looked up from reference TRBV28 and TRBJ2-2, is DVKVTQSSRYLVKRTGEKVFLECVQDMDHENMFWYRQDPGLGLRLIYFSYDVKMKEKGDIPEGYSVSREKKERFSLILESASTNQTSMYLCASSPRDRANTGELFFGEGSRLTVL.

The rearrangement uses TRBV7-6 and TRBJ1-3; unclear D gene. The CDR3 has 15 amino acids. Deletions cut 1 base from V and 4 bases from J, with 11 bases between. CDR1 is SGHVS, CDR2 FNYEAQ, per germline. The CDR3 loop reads CASSLEAVRGNTIYF. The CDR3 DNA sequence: TGTGCCAGCAGCTTAGAGGCGGTACGCGGAAACACCATATATTTT.

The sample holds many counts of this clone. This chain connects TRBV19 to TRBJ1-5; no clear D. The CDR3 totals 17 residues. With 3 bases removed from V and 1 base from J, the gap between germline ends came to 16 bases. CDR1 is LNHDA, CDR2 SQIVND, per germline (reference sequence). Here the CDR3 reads CASSMFVGESSNQPQHF. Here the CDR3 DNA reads TGTGCCAGTAGTATGTTCGTCGGGGAGTCGAGCAATCAGCCCCAGCATTTT.

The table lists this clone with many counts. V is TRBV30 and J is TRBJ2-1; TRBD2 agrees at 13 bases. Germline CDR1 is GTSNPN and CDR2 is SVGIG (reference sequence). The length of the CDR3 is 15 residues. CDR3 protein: CAYHRGLAGIYEQFF. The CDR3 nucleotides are TGTGCTTATCACCGGGGACTAGCGGGAATCTATGAGCAGTTCTTC.

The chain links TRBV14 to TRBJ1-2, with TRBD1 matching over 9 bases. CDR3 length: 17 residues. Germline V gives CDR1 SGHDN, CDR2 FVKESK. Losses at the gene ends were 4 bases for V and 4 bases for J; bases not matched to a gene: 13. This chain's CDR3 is CASSRAGTGHSSYGYTF. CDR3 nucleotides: TGTGCCAGCAGCCGGGCCGGGACAGGGCACTCGTCCTATGGCTACACCTTC.

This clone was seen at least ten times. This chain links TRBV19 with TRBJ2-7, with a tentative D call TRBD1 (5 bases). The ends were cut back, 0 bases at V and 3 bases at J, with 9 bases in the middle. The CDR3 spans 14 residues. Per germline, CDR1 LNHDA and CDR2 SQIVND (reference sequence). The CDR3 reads CASSIDGDSYEQYF. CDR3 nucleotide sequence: TGTGCCAGTAGTATAGACGGTGACAGCTACGAGCAGTACTTC.

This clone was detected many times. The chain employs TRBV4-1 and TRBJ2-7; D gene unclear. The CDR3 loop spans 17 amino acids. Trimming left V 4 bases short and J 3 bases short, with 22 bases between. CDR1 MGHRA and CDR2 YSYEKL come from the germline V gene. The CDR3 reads CASSLLSVTVSVYEQYF. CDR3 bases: TGCGCCAGCAGCCTACTATCTGTTACCGTTAGTGTCTACGAGCAGTACTTC.

In DNA, the CDR3 is TGCGCCAGCAGCTTGGACGGGGGCAGGCAGACCGGGGAGCTGTTTTTT. It encodes CASSLDGGRQTGELFF. The chain employs TRBV5-1 and TRBJ2-2; D may be TRBD1 or TRBD2 (6 bases each). This CDR3 is built from 16 residues. V lost 0 bases and J lost 5, with 14 bases in between. Germline lookup yields CDR1 SGHRS and CDR2 YFSETQ.

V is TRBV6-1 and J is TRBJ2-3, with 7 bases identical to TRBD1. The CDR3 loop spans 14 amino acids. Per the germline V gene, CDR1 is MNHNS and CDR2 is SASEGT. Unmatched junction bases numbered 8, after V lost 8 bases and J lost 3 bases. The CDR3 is CASGQDRDTDTQYF. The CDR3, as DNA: TGTGCCAGCGGCCAAGACAGGGATACAGATACGCAGTATTTT.

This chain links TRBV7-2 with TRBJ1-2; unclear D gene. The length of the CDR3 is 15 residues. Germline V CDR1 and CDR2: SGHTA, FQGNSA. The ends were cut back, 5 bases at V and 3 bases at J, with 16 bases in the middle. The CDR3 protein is CASSLIGEQYYGYTF. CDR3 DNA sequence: TGTGCCAGCAGCCTAATCGGCGAGCAATACTATGGCTACACCTTC.

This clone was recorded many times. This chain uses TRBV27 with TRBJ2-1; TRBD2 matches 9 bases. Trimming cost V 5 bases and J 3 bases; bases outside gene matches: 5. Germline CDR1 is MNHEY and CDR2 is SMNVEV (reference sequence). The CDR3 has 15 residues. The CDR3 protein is CASSPVAGDYNEQFF. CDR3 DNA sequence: TGTGCCAGCAGTCCCGTAGCGGGAGACTACAATGAGCAGTTCTTC.

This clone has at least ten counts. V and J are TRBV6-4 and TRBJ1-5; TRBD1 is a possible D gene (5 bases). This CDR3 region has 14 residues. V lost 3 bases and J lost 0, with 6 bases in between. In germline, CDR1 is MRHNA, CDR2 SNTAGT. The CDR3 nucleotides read TGTGCCAGCAGTGAGGGGGATAGCAATCAGCCCCAGCATTTT. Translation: CASSEGDSNQPQHF.

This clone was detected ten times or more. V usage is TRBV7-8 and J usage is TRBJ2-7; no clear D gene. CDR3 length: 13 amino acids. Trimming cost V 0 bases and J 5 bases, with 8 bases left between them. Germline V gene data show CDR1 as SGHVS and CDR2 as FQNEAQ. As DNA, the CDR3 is TGTGCCAGCAGCTTAGCAATAGGAAACGAGCAGTACTTC. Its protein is CASSLAIGNEQYF.

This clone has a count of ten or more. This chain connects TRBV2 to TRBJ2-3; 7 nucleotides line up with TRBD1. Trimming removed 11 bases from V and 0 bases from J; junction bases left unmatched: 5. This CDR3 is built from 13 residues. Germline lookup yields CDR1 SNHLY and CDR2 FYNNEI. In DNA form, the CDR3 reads TGTGCCGGATCGGGACAGAGCACAGATACGCAGTATTTT. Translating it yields CAGSGQSTDTQYF. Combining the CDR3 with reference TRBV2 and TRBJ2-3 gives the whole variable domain EPEVTQTPSHQVTQMGQEVILRCVPISNHLYFYWYRQILGQKVEFLVSFYNNEISEKSEIFDDQFSVERPDGSNFTLKIRSTKLEDSAMYFCAGSGQSTDTQYFGPGTRLTVL.

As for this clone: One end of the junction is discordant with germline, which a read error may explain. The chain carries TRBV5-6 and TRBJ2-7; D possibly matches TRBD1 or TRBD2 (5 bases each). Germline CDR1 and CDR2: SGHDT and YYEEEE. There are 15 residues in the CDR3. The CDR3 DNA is TGTGCCATCAGCTTGGTAGGGACCCGCTCCTACGAGCAGTACTTC. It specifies CAISLVGTRSYEQYF.

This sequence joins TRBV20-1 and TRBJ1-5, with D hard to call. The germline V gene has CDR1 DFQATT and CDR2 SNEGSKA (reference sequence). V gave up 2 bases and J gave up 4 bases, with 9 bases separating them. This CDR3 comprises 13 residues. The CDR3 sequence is CSARHFKNQPQHF. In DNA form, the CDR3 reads TGCAGTGCTAGACACTTTAAGAATCAGCCCCAGCATTTT.

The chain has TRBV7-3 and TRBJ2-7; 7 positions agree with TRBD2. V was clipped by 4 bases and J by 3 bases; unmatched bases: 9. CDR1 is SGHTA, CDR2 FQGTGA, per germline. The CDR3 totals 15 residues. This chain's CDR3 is CASSSGISGYYEQYF. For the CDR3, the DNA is TGTGCCAGCAGCTCCGGGATTAGCGGGTACTACGAGCAGTACTTC.

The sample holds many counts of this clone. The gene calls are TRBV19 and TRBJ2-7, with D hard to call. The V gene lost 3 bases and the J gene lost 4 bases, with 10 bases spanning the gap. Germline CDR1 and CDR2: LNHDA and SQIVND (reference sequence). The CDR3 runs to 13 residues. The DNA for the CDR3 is TGTGCCAGTAGTATTAATAGTTTGTACGAGCAGTACTTC. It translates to CASSINSLYEQYF.

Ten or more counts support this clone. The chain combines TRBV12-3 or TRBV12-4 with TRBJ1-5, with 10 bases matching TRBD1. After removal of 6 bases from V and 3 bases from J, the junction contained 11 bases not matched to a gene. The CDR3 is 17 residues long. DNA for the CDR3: TGTGCCAGCAGCGCGGGGACAGGGGCGATTTTCAATCAGCCCCAGCATTTT. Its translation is CASSAGTGAIFNQPQHF.

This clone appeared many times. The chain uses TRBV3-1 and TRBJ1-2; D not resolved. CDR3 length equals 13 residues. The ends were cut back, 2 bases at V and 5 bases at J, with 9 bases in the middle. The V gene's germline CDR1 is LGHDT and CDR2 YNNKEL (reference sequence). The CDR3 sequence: CASSQRTDYGYTF. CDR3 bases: TGTGCCAGCAGCCAACGAACAGATTATGGCTACACCTTC.

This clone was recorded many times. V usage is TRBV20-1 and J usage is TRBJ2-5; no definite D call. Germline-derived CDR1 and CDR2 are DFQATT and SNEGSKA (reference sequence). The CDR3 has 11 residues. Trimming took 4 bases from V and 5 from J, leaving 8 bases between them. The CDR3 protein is CSAKLGETQYF. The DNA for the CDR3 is TGCAGTGCTAAGTTGGGGGAGACCCAGTACTTC.

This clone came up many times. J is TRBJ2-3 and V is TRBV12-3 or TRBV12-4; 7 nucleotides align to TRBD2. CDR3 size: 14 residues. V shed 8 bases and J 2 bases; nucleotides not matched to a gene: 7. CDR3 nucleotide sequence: TGTGCCAGCGGATCGGGGGGACCCACAGATACGCAGTATTTT. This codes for CASGSGGPTDTQYF.

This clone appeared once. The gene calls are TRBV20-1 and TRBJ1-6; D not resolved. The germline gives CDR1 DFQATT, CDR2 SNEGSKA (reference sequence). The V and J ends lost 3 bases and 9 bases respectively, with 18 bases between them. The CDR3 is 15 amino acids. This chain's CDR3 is CSARRHELMGSPLHF. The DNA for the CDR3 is TGCAGTGCTAGGAGGCACGAACTCATGGGTTCACCCCTCCACTTT.

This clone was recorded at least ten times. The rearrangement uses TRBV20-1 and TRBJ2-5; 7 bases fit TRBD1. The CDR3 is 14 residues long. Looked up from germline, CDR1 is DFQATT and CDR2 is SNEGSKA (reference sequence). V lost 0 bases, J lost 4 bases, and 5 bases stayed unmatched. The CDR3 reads CSARDSRGRETQYF. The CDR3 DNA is TGCAGTGCTAGAGATTCGAGGGGGCGAGAGACCCAGTACTTC.

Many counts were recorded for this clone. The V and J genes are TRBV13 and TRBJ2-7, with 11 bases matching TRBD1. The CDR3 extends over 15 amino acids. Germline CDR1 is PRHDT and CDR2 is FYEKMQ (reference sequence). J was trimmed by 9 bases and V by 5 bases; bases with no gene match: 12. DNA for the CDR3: TGTGCCAGCAGCCCATCCCGGGACAGGGGGTTTTGGCAGTACTTC. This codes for CASSPSRDRGFWQYF.

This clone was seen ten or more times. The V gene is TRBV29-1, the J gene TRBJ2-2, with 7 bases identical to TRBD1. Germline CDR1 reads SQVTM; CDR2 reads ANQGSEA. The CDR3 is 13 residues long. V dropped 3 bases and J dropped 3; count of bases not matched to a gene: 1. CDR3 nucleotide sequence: TGCAGCGTTGAGGGACAGCACACCGGGGAGCTGTTTTTT. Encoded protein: CSVEGQHTGELFF.

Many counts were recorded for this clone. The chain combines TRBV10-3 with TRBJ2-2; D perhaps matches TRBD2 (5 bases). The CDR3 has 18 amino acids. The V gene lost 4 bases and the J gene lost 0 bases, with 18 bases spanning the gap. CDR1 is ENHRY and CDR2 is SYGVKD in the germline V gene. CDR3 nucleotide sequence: TGTGCCATCAGTGCATGGGGAGAGGGCGGAACGAACACCGGGGAGCTGTTTTTT. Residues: CAISAWGEGGTNTGELFF.

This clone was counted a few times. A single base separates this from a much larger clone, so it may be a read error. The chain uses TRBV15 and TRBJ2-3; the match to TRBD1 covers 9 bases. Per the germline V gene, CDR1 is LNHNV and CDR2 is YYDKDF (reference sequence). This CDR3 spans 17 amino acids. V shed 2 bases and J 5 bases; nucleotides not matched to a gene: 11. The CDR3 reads CATSRYRTGVSGDTQYF. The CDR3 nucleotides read TGTGCCACCAGCAGATATCGGACAGGGGTGTCCGGAGATACGCAGTATTTT.

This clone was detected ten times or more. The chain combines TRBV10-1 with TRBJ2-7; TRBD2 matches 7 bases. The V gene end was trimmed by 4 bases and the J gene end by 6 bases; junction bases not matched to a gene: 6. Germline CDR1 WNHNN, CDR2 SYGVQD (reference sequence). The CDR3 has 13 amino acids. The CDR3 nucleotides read TGCGCCAGCAGTGGGACTAGACCCTCCGAGCAGTACTTC. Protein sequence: CASSGTRPSEQYF.